Below, one T cell receptor beta chain is given with its context. These data are taken from a study of blood T cell repertoires in COVID-19. Germline V gene data show CDR1 as MDHEN and CDR2 as SYDVKM. This CDR3 is built from 15 residues. Trimming cost V 7 bases and J 4 bases; bases outside gene matches: 9. Per the original data handling: Scientists estimated how many nucleated cells there were by amplifying reference gene primers. Using immunoSEQ multiplex PCR, the repertoire was profiled, and TCRdb retains in-frame clones only, with some absent. Clonal size and the V and J genes are those of that table, whereas D and trimming came from the DNA. This table has about 380,000 clones, approximately 90% appearing once.

This chain uses TRBV28 with TRBJ1-3; 8 bases fit TRBD1. The sequenced sample was PBMCs or T cells enriched from blood (not recorded which). This TCR was recovered from a woman younger than 30 who had recovered from COVID-19. CDR3 residues: CASNRPGGRGNTIYF. As DNA, the CDR3 is TGTGCCAGCAACCGCCCAGGGGGCAGGGGAAACACCATATATTTT. The full variable domain, completed using reference TRBV28 and TRBJ1-3, is DVKVTQSSRYLVKRTGEKVFLECVQDMDHENMFWYRQDPGLGLRLIYFSYDVKMKEKGDIPEGYSVSREKKERFSLILESASTNQTSMYLCASNRPGGRGNTIYFGEGSWLTVV.